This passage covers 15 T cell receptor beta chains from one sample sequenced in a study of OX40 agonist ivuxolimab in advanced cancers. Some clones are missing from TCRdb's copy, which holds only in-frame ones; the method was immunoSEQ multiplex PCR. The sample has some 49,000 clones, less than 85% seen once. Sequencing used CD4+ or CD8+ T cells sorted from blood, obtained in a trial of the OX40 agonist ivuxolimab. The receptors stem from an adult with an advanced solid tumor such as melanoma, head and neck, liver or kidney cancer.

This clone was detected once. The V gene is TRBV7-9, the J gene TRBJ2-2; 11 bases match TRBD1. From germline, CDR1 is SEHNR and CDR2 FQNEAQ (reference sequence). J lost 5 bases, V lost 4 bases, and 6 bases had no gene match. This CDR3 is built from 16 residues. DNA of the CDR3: TGTGCCAGCAGCTCGTCCCGGGACAGGGGGACCGGGGAGCTGTTTTTT. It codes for CASSSSRDRGTGELFF.

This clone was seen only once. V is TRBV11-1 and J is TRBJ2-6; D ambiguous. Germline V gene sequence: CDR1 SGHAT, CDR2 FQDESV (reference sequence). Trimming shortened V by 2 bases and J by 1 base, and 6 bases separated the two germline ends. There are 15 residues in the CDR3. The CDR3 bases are TGTGCCAGCAGCTTATATGGTTCTGGGGCCAACGTCCTGACTTTC. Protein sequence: CASSLYGSGANVLTF.

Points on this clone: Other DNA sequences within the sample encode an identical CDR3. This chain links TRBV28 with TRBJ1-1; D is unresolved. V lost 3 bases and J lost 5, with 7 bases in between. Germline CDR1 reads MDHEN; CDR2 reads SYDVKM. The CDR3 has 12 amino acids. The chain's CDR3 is CASSFGVTEAFF. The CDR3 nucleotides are TGTGCCAGCAGTTTCGGGGTGACTGAAGCTTTCTTT. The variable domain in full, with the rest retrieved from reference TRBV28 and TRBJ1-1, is DVKVTQSSRYLVKRTGEKVFLECVQDMDHENMFWYRQDPGLGLRLIYFSYDVKMKEKGDIPEGYSVSREKKERFSLILESASTNQTSMYLCASSFGVTEAFFGQGTRLTVV.

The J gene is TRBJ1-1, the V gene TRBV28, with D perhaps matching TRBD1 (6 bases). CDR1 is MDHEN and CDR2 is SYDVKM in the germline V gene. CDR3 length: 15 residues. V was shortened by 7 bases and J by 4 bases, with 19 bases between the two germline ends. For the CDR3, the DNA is TGTGCCAGCACCCTCATGGGGGGGCGAGGCACTGAAGCTTTCTTT. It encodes CASTLMGGRGTEAFF.

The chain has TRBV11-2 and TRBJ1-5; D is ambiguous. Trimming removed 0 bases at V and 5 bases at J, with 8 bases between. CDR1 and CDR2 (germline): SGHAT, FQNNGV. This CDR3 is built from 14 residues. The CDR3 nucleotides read TGTGCCAGCAGCTTAGATCGGTCAGATCAGCCCCAGCATTTT. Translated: CASSLDRSDQPQHF.

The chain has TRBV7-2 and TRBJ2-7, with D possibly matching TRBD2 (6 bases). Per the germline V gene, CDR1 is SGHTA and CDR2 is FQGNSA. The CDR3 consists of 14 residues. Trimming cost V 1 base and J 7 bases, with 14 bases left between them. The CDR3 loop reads CASSLVGGGGEQYV. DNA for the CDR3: TGTGCCAGCAGCTTAGTCGGGGGAGGAGGAGAGCAGTACGTC.

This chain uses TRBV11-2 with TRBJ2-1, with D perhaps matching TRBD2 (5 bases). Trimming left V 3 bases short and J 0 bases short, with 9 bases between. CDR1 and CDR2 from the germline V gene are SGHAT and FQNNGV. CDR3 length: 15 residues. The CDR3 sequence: CASSFSGSSYNEQFF. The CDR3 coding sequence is TGTGCCAGCAGCTTCAGCGGAAGCTCCTACAATGAGCAGTTCTTC.

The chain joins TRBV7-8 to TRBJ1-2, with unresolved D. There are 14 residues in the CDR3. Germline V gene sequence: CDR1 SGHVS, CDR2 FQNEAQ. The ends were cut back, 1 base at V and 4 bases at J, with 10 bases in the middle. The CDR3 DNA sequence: TGTGCCAGCAGCTTAGGACTGGAAGTCTATGGCTACACCTTC. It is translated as CASSLGLEVYGYTF.

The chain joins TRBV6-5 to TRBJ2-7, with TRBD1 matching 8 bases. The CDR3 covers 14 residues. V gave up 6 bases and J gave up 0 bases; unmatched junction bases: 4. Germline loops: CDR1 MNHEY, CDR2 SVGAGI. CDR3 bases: TGTGCCAGCAGGGACAGGGAGAGCTCCTACGAGCAGTACGTC. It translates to CASRDRESSYEQYV.

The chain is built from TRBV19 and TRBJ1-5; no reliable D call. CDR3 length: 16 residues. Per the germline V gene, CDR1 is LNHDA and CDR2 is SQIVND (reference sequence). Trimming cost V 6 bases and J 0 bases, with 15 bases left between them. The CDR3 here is CASRSVSSYSNQPQHF. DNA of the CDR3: TGTGCCAGTAGATCGGTCAGCTCATATAGCAATCAGCCCCAGCATTTT.

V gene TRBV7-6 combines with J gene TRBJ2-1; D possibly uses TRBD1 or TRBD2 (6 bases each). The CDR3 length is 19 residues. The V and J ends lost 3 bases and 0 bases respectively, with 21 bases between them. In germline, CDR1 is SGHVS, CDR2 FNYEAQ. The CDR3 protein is CASSLGARWGASSYNEQFF. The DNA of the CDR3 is TGTGCCAGCAGCTTGGGGGCGCGTTGGGGGGCCAGCTCCTACAATGAGCAGTTCTTC.

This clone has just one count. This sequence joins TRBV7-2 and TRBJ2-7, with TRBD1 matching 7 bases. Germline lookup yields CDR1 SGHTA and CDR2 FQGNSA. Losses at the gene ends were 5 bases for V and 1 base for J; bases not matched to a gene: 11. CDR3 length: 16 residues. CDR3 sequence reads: CASSPGRQGLSYEQYF. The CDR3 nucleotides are TGTGCCAGCAGCCCGGGACGACAGGGCCTTTCCTACGAGCAGTACTTC.

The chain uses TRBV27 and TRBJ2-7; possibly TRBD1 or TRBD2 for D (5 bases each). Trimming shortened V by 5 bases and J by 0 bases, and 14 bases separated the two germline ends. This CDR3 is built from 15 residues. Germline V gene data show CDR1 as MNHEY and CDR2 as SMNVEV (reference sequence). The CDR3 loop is CASSTTGTYSYEQYF. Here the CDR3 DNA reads TGTGCCAGCAGTACAACCGGGACCTACTCCTACGAGCAGTACTTC.

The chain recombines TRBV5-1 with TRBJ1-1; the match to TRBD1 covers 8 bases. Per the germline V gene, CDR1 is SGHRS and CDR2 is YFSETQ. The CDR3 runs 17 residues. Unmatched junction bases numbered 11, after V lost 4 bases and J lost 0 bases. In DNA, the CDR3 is TGCGCCAGCAGCCAAAGGCACCCAGGGGGCCTGAACACTGAAGCTTTCTTT. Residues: CASSQRHPGGLNTEAFF.

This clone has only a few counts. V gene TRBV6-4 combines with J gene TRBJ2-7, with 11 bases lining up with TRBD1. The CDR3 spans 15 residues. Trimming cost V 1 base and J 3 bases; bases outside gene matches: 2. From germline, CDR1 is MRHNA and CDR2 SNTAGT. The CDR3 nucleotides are TGTGCCAGCAGTGACTACGGGACAGGGGGCTACGAGCAGTACGTC. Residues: CASSDYGTGGYEQYV.